A single sample gave rise to the 27 T cell receptor beta chains below, sequenced in a study of CD8+CD57+ T cells in acquired aplastic anemia. Genomic DNA constituted the template upon which TCR beta VDJ and CDR3 profiling was performed. TCRdb re-derived calls from the reads in MiXCR, one entry per CDR3 protein. Seen here are about 200,000 distinct CDR3 sequences, roughly 60% observed once, and the top ten hold roughly three fifths. Sequencing involved patients with CD8+CD57+ cell expansion previously shown by flow cytometry. The sequenced sample consisted of sorted CD4+, CD8+, or CD8+CD57+ T cells (not recorded which) from PBMCs. These receptors all come from a human donor with aplastic anemia.

V gene TRBV7-6 combines with J gene TRBJ2-5, with a weak D call TRBD1 (5 bases). Germline V gene data show CDR1 as SGHVS and CDR2 as FNYEAQ. V lost 2 bases and J lost 0, with 7 bases in between. CDR3 length: 14 amino acids. The CDR3 is CASSLRGNQETQYF. The CDR3 DNA follows: TGTGCCAGCAGCTTAAGGGGAAACCAAGAGACCCAGTACTTC.

This clonotype was counted ten times or more. The rearrangement links TRBV7-8 to TRBJ2-1, with no clear D. CDR3 size: 15 residues. Germline CDR1 and CDR2: SGHVS and FQNEAQ. Trimming stripped 6 bases from V and 0 bases from J, with 12 bases between. The CDR3 spells CASSPEFSSYNEQFF. The CDR3 nucleotides are TGTGCCAGCAGTCCAGAATTCAGCTCCTACAATGAGCAGTTCTTC. Full variable domain (outside the CDR3, taken from reference TRBV7-8 and TRBJ2-1): GAGVSQSPRYKVAKRGQDVALRCDPISGHVSLFWYQQALGQGPEFLTYFQNEAQLDKSGLPSDRFFAERPEGSVSTLKIQRTQQEDSAVYLCASSPEFSSYNEQFFGPGTRLTVL.

The V gene is TRBV12-5, the J gene TRBJ2-5, with 7 nucleotides matching TRBD2. J gave up 3 bases and V 9 bases, and 7 bases lay outside the gene matches. This CDR3 is 13 amino acids long. The germline V gene has CDR1 LGHNT and CDR2 FRNRAP. For the CDR3, the DNA is TGTGCTAGCCGGGACTATGGGAAAGAGACCCAGTACTTC. Amino acid sequence: CASRDYGKETQYF.

This chain uses TRBV24-1 with TRBJ2-3, with TRBD2 identical over 11 bases. The CDR3 covers 17 residues. The V gene's germline CDR1 is KGHDR and CDR2 SFDVKD. Germline trimming cut 4 bases from V and 3 bases from J; bases unmatched to any gene: 8. The CDR3 sequence: CATSEPPGLADTDTQYF. CDR3 DNA: TGTGCCACCAGTGAACCTCCGGGACTAGCGGATACAGATACGCAGTATTTT.

The chain has TRBV5-5 and TRBJ2-1; the D gene is possibly TRBD1 (6 bases). Germline CDR1 SGHKS, CDR2 YYEKEE (reference sequence). The CDR3 has 15 amino acids. V gave up 4 bases and J gave up 4 bases, with 15 bases separating them. The CDR3 spells CASSPGDRAYNEQFF. The CDR3 DNA reads TGTGCCAGCAGCCCAGGGGATCGAGCGTACAATGAGCAGTTCTTC.

This chain connects TRBV4-1 to TRBJ2-5, with D possibly being TRBD2 (6 bases). The CDR3 loop spans 13 amino acids. V shed 8 bases and J shed 4 bases, with 14 bases lying between them. Germline V CDR1 and CDR2: MGHRA, YSYEKL. The CDR3 nucleotides are TGCGCCAGCGAAGGGCGGGACCCAGAGACCCAGTACTTC. Its translation is CASEGRDPETQYF.

The chain combines TRBV10-2 with TRBJ2-3; 7 bases align to TRBD2. Trimming removed 4 bases from V and 10 bases from J; junction bases left unmatched: 5. This CDR3 is built from 12 residues. Germline lookup yields CDR1 WSHSY and CDR2 SAAADI. The CDR3: CASSAPAGAQYF. In DNA form, the CDR3 reads TGCGCCAGCAGTGCCCCGGCGGGAGCGCAGTATTTT.

This chain connects TRBV24-1 to TRBJ2-7; D is unclear. V lost 4 bases to trimming and J lost 4 bases, with 7 bases between them. Germline assignment: CDR1 KGHDR and CDR2 SFDVKD. This CDR3 has 12 amino acids. In DNA form, the CDR3 reads TGTGCCACCAGTGACCGAGGATACGAGCAGTACTTC. Protein sequence: CATSDRGYEQYF.

This chain uses TRBV2 with TRBJ1-4; TRBD1 aligns across 7 bases. This CDR3 contains 14 residues. Trimming took 5 bases from V and 6 from J; bases not matched to a gene: 6. CDR1 is SNHLY and CDR2 is FYNNEI in the germline V gene. This CDR3 reads CASSFWQGDEKLFF. The CDR3 DNA follows: TGTGCCAGCAGTTTTTGGCAGGGGGATGAAAAACTGTTTTTT.

The rearrangement joins TRBV20-1 to TRBJ2-5; perhaps TRBD1 as D (6 bases). Germline assignment: CDR1 DFQATT and CDR2 SNEGSKA (reference sequence). This CDR3 is built from 14 residues. Trimming removed 4 bases from V and 3 bases from J, with 15 bases in between. This CDR3 reads CSANPGQLKETQYF. DNA of the CDR3: TGCAGTGCTAACCCAGGACAGTTAAAAGAGACCCAGTACTTC.

Concerning this clonotype: The final CDR3 position lacks the conserved phenylalanine or tryptophan, pointing to a likely read error. Because the CDR3's place on the DNA is in doubt, the DNA is left out and the CDR3 is given as listed by TCRdb. V is TRBV2 and J is TRBJ2-6; TRBD1 reflects the table's D call only, with no check against the DNA. Germline CDR1 SNHLY, CDR2 FYNNEI. Counting both end residues, the CDR3 totals 10 amino acids. This CDR3 is CASSWDRGLV.

A remark on this clonotype: This likely comes from a read error, as the CDR3 has no conserved phenylalanine or tryptophan at its end. The chain employs TRBV19 and TRBJ1-1, with D uncertain. Germline V CDR1 and CDR2: LNHDA, SQIVND (reference sequence). The CDR3 has 13 residues. CDR3 in amino acids: CASSIHVNTEAFL. CDR3 DNA: TGTGCCAGTAGTATTCATGTGAACACTGAGGCTTTCCTT.

This clonotype was detected a few times. Here the CDR3 reads CSSTRQGSGNTIYF. The CDR3 bases are TGCAGTTCCACCAGACAGGGCTCTGGAAACACCATATATTTT. The chain links TRBV20-1 to TRBJ1-3, with TRBD1 identical over 7 bases. Germline V gene sequence: CDR1 DFQATT, CDR2 SNEGSKA (reference sequence). The ends lost 8 bases at V and 0 bases at J; junction bases unmatched: 7. The CDR3 runs 14 residues.

This clonotype is medium-sized. This rearrangement joins TRBV5-8 to TRBJ1-5, with 7 nucleotides matching TRBD1. The length of the CDR3 is 15 residues. V dropped 4 bases and J dropped 0; count of bases not matched to a gene: 4. Germline CDR1 SGHTS, CDR2 YDEGEE. CDR3 protein: CASSLQGYSNQPQHF. Written as DNA, the CDR3 is TGTGCCAGCAGCCTACAGGGGTATAGCAATCAGCCCCAGCATTTT.

The chain carries TRBV15 and TRBJ2-3; 8 bases line up with TRBD1. CDR1 is LNHNV, CDR2 YYDKDF, per germline (reference sequence). The CDR3 runs to 15 residues. Unmatched junction bases numbered 7, after V lost 0 bases and J lost 8 bases. The CDR3 reads CATSRDRTGPGTQYF. In nucleotides, the CDR3 is TGTGCCACCAGCAGAGATCGGACAGGGCCAGGTACGCAGTATTTT.

V gene TRBV7-2 combines with J gene TRBJ1-1; a weak D match, TRBD1 (6 bases). Trimming took 7 bases from V and 12 from J, leaving 21 bases between them. This CDR3 has 13 residues. Germline V gene sequence: CDR1 SGHTA, CDR2 FQGNSA. Here the CDR3 DNA reads TGTGCCAGCACCCCAGGACAGTCCTGGGGAACTTTCTTT. Encoded protein: CASTPGQSWGTFF.

This clonotype was detected ten times or more. This chain connects TRBV7-9 to TRBJ1-1; 8 nucleotides align to TRBD1. V shed 4 bases, J shed 0 bases, and the junction held 10 bases outside the gene matches. This CDR3 spans 17 amino acids. Looked up from germline, CDR1 is SEHNR and CDR2 is FQNEAQ (reference sequence). In nucleotides, the CDR3 is TGTGCCAGCAGCTCGGACAGGGTAGTCCCGGTGAACACTGAAGCTTTCTTT. Amino acid sequence: CASSSDRVVPVNTEAFF.

This clonotype was counted many times. This sequence joins TRBV7-9 and TRBJ1-1; 7 nucleotides line up with TRBD1. V trimming: 0 bases; J trimming: 3 bases; junction bases outside the gene matches: 4. Germline-derived CDR1 and CDR2 are SEHNR and FQNEAQ (reference sequence). The CDR3 is 15 amino acids. CDR3 sequence: CASSLAQGTYTEAFF. In DNA, the CDR3 is TGTGCCAGCAGCTTAGCACAGGGGACCTACACTGAAGCTTTCTTT.

The chain has TRBV5-1 and TRBJ2-3; perhaps D is TRBD1 or TRBD2 (5 bases each). This CDR3 region has 16 residues. The germline V and J ends were trimmed by 1 base and 0 bases, with 12 bases remaining between them. In germline, CDR1 is SGHRS, CDR2 YFSETQ. CDR3 coding DNA: TGCGCCAGCAGCTTGTTCCCGGGACGGAGCACAGATACGCAGTATTTT. This translates into CASSLFPGRSTDTQYF.

V and J are TRBV5-6 and TRBJ2-7; the D is unclear. Per the germline V gene, CDR1 is SGHDT and CDR2 is YYEEEE. The V end was cut by 0 bases, the J end by 6 bases, with 13 bases between. The CDR3 extends over 14 amino acids. The CDR3 reads CASSLVKGLGEQYF. The DNA of the CDR3 is TGTGCCAGCAGCTTGGTCAAAGGTCTTGGCGAGCAGTACTTC. Together with reference TRBV5-6 and TRBJ2-7, the CDR3 gives the full variable domain: DAGVTQSPTHLIKTRGQQVTLRCSPKSGHDTVSWYQQALGQGPQFIFQYYEEEERQRGNFPDRFSGHQFPNYSSELNVNALLLGDSALYLCASSLVKGLGEQYFGPGTRLTVT.

This clonotype has only a few counts. The chain is built from TRBV10-1 and TRBJ2-3; 10 bases align to TRBD2. The CDR3 covers 16 residues. The V segment lost 3 bases and the J segment 4 bases; nucleotides outside the gene matches: 7. Germline lookup yields CDR1 WNHNN and CDR2 SYGVQD (reference sequence). The CDR3 loop is CASSDGSGGVADTQYF. CDR3 DNA sequence: TGCGCCAGCAGTGACGGGAGCGGGGGGGTCGCAGATACGCAGTATTTT.

The chain links TRBV19 to TRBJ1-1, with D unclear. V shed 1 base and J shed 0 bases, with 3 bases lying between them. The germline V gene has CDR1 LNHDA and CDR2 SQIVND (reference sequence). This CDR3 spans 13 amino acids. Written as DNA, the CDR3 is TGTGCCAGTAGTATAGTTCTGAACACTGAAGCTTTCTTT. This translates into CASSIVLNTEAFF.

This clonotype was observed at least ten times. The chain combines TRBV7-8 with TRBJ1-2, with TRBD1 as a possible D gene (5 bases). Germline-derived CDR1 and CDR2 are SGHVS and FQNEAQ. Trimming cost V 5 bases and J 4 bases, with 20 bases left between them. The CDR3 is made up of 16 amino acids. CDR3 DNA sequence: TGTGCCAGCAGCAAAGGCGATATTACAGGTGGCTATGGCTACACCTTC. Translation gives CASSKGDITGGYGYTF.

The gene calls are TRBV5-8 and TRBJ1-6, with 7 bases aligning to TRBD1. With V trimmed by 0 bases and J by 9 bases, 12 bases remained unmatched. Germline V gene sequence: CDR1 SGHTS, CDR2 YDEGEE. The CDR3 covers 17 residues. The CDR3 region is CASSLGTGAVGISPLHF. CDR3 coding DNA: TGTGCCAGCAGCTTGGGGACAGGAGCCGTCGGAATTTCACCCCTCCACTTT.

DNA for the CDR3: TGCGCCAGCAGCTTGGCCTACGGTGGGGTTTTTGGCACAGATACGCAGTATTTT. The encoded protein is CASSLAYGGVFGTDTQYF. This chain joins TRBV5-1 and TRBJ2-3; no reliable D call. CDR3 length: 18 residues. Between the trimmed V and J ends, which lost 0 bases and 1 base, there was a span of 18 bases. In germline, CDR1 is SGHRS, CDR2 YFSETQ. The full variable domain, in which reference TRBV5-1 and TRBJ2-3 provide the parts outside the CDR3, is KAGVTQTPRYLIKTRGQQVTLSCSPISGHRSVSWYQQTPGQGLQFLFEYFSETQRNKGNFPGRFSGRQFSNSRSEMNVSTLELGDSALYLCASSLAYGGVFGTDTQYFGPGTRLTVL.

This chain uses TRBV11-3 with TRBJ2-3, with D unresolved. The germline gives CDR1 SGHNT, CDR2 YENEEA. V was clipped by 1 base and J by 0 bases, with 8 bases between them. This CDR3 spans 15 amino acids. CDR3: CASSLGLVSTDTQYF. The CDR3 bases are TGTGCCAGCAGCTTAGGCCTAGTCAGCACAGATACGCAGTATTTT.

The V and J genes are TRBV5-6 and TRBJ2-7, with D possibly matching TRBD1 (6 bases). V dropped 5 bases and J dropped 4 bases, with 13 bases sitting between them. The germline V gene encodes CDR1 SGHDT and CDR2 YYEEEE. The CDR3 length is 13 residues. The CDR3 spells CASRTGQGYEQYF. CDR3 bases: TGTGCCAGCAGAACGGGACAAGGATACGAGCAGTACTTC.